This T cell receptor (beta chain) was sequenced for a study of response to subunit inactivated influenza vaccine. The CDR3 runs 15 residues. V was trimmed by 4 bases and J by 3 bases, leaving 16 bases between them. CDR1 and CDR2 from the germline V gene are DFQATT and SNEGSKA (reference sequence). At least ten counts were recorded for this clonotype. A single record per CDR3 protein comes from TCRdb applying MiXCR to the RT-PCR reads. Altogether about 520,000 distinct CDR3 sequences are present, approximately 10% being singletons, with the ten largest covering about 12%. The rearrangement links TRBV20-1 to TRBJ1-5; possible D gene TRBD1, 6 bases. This sample comprised PBMCs from blood, obtained about 6 weeks after vaccination. The origin of this receptor is a man aged 50-59 years who received an inactivated influenza vaccine. The CDR3 region is CSATQGTGHNQPQHF. In DNA, the CDR3 is TGCAGTGCTACTCAGGGGACGGGTCACAATCAGCCCCAGCATTTT.